Each of the 20 T cell receptor beta chains below was sequenced from the same sample in a study of response to subunit inactivated influenza vaccine. TCRdb passed the RT-PCR reads through MiXCR, listing each CDR3 protein once. The table has fewer than 250,000 distinct CDR3 sequences, around an eighth seen once. The sample consisted of CD8+ T cells sorted from PBMCs, taken around 5 days after vaccination. Source of these receptors: a man aged 50 to 59 who received an inactivated influenza vaccine.

This clonotype was observed a few times. CDR3 amino acids: CASSVTGAPYEQYF. The CDR3 DNA sequence: TGTGCCAGCAGCGTCACAGGAGCCCCCTACGAGCAGTACTTC. J is TRBJ2-7 and V is TRBV9, with D possibly matching TRBD1 (5 bases). Germline V CDR1 and CDR2: SGDLS, YYNGEE. V shed 2 bases and J shed 2 bases, with 11 bases lying between them. This CDR3 contains 14 residues.

J is TRBJ2-3 and V is TRBV21-1; no check of the table's D call, TRBD2, against the DNA was made. TRBV21-1 is termed a pseudogene. The CDR3 loop spans 14 amino acids. CDR3 nucleotide sequence: TGTGCCAGCACCCTAGCTAGCCGCACAGATACGCAGTATTTT. This gives the protein CASTLASRTDTQYF.

The chain uses TRBV7-9 and TRBJ2-1; D might be TRBD1 (5 bases). In germline, CDR1 is SEHNR, CDR2 FQNEAQ (reference sequence). The CDR3 has 14 amino acids. V gave up 5 bases and J gave up 4 bases, with 12 bases separating them. CDR3 in DNA: TGTGCCAGCAGCGCGCCGACAGATTACAATGAGCAGTTCTTC. Protein: CASSAPTDYNEQFF.

This clonotype was counted ten times or more. The chain recombines TRBV6-1 with TRBJ2-1, with a possible D match to TRBD2 (6 bases). V gave up 6 bases and J gave up 6 bases, with 12 bases separating them. Germline assignment: CDR1 MNHNS and CDR2 SASEGT. This CDR3 has 13 amino acids. The CDR3 coding sequence is TGTGCCAGCAGGGGCCGGGAGCTCAATGAGCAGTTCTTC. It is translated as CASRGRELNEQFF.

The rearrangement links TRBV4-3 to TRBJ2-1, with a tentative D call TRBD2 (5 bases). This CDR3 region has 13 residues. V was pared by 3 bases and J by 9 bases, with 12 bases between. Germline V gene lookup returns CDR1 LGHNA and CDR2 YSLEER. The CDR3 DNA is TGCGCCAGCAGCCAGGTAGTTGGAGGTGAGCAGTTCTTC. It translates to CASSQVVGGEQFF.

The chain combines TRBV7-2 with TRBJ2-5; unclear D gene. The CDR3 has 15 residues. V lost 5 bases, J lost 5 bases, and 18 bases lay in between. The germline gives CDR1 SGHTA, CDR2 FQGNSA. This chain's CDR3 is CASSVSLGRRETQYF. CDR3 in DNA: TGTGCCAGCAGCGTGAGCCTAGGGCGGCGGGAGACCCAGTACTTC. The full variable domain, its missing parts supplied by reference TRBV7-2 and TRBJ2-5, is GAGVSQSPSNKVTEKGKDVELRCDPISGHTALYWYRQSLGQGLEFLIYFQGNSAPDKSGLPSDRFSAERTGGSVSTLTIQRTQQEDSAVYLCASSVSLGRRETQYFGPGTRLLVL.

This clonotype appeared a few times. The chain couples TRBV4-3 to TRBJ2-2; possibly TRBD1 for D (5 bases). The CDR3 loop spans 15 amino acids. The V gene's germline CDR1 is LGHNA and CDR2 YSLEER. Between the trimmed V and J ends, which lost 8 bases and 0 bases, there was a span of 13 bases. This CDR3 reads CASSTTATNTGELFF. The CDR3 DNA sequence: TGCGCCAGCTCCACGACAGCTACGAACACCGGGGAGCTGTTTTTT.

The V call is TRBV29-1, the J call TRBJ2-1, with TRBD1 matching over 11 bases. Germline loops: CDR1 SQVTM, CDR2 ANQGSEA. The CDR3 covers 15 residues. The V segment lost 3 bases and the J segment 7 bases; nucleotides outside the gene matches: 8. CDR3 nucleotides: TGCAGCGTTGAGAAAGGGACAGGGGGAGTGAATGAGCAGTTCTTC. Translated: CSVEKGTGGVNEQFF.

The V gene is TRBV9, the J gene TRBJ2-7; tentatively, D is TRBD2 (6 bases). The germline V gene has CDR1 SGDLS and CDR2 YYNGEE. The CDR3 contains 14 residues. V gave up 0 bases and J gave up 3 bases, with 10 bases separating them. In DNA, the CDR3 is TGTGCCAGCAGCGTAGACGGACTACTCTACGAGCAGTACTTC. Translated: CASSVDGLLYEQYF.

V usage is TRBV4-2 and J usage is TRBJ2-1; D possibly corresponds to TRBD2 (5 bases). Deletions cut 0 bases from V and 0 bases from J, with 12 bases between. The CDR3 has 17 residues. CDR1 is LGHNA, CDR2 YNFKEQ, per germline. The CDR3 DNA is TGTGCCAGCAGCCAAGATCCAGCGGATAGCTCCTACAATGAGCAGTTCTTC. Its translation is CASSQDPADSSYNEQFF.

The chain couples TRBV4-3 to TRBJ1-6; no clear D gene. CDR3 size: 18 residues. The V end was cut by 0 bases, the J end by 0 bases, with 12 bases between. Germline V CDR1 and CDR2: LGHNA, YSLEER. The CDR3 protein is CASSQELFMSSYNSPLHF. The CDR3 coding sequence is TGCGCCAGCAGCCAAGAACTTTTTATGAGCTCCTATAATTCACCCCTCCACTTT.

This clonotype was observed a few times. The chain employs TRBV12-3 or TRBV12-4 and TRBJ2-5, with D hard to call. This CDR3 is 13 amino acids long. V was trimmed by 2 bases and J by 3 bases, leaving 7 bases between them. The CDR3: CASSLWQEETQYF. CDR3 in DNA: TGTGCCAGCAGTTTATGGCAGGAAGAGACCCAGTACTTC.

CDR3 nucleotide sequence: TGCAGTGCTAGCCAGGGGAGTTCCTACGAGCAGTACTTC. The encoded protein is CSASQGSSYEQYF. This rearrangement joins TRBV20-1 to TRBJ2-7; D might be TRBD1 (6 bases). The germline V and J ends were trimmed by 3 bases and 1 base, with 10 bases remaining between them. The CDR3 extends over 13 amino acids. Per germline, CDR1 DFQATT and CDR2 SNEGSKA (reference sequence).

The chain joins TRBV2 to TRBJ2-3, with 9 bases identical to TRBD2. This CDR3 has 17 residues. Germline-derived CDR1 and CDR2 are SNHLY and FYNNEI. V was pared by 1 base and J by 7 bases, with 12 bases of the junction left unmatched. This CDR3 reads CASSEVSLAGVTNTQYF. The CDR3 DNA reads as TGTGCCAGCAGTGAAGTCAGCTTAGCGGGGGTGACAAATACGCAGTATTTT. Full variable domain (missing parts from reference TRBV2 and TRBJ2-3): EPEVTQTPSHQVTQMGQEVILRCVPISNHLYFYWYRQILGQKVEFLVSFYNNEISEKSEIFDDQFSVERPDGSNFTLKIRSTKLEDSAMYFCASSEVSLAGVTNTQYFGPGTRLTVL.

The rearrangement links TRBV12-3 or TRBV12-4 to TRBJ2-7; D is undetermined. This CDR3 comprises 14 residues. V was shortened by 6 bases and J by 0 bases, with 12 bases between the two germline ends. The CDR3 region is CASSPAQSSYEQYF. CDR3 nucleotides: TGTGCCAGCAGCCCCGCACAGAGCTCCTACGAGCAGTACTTC.

The V gene is TRBV20-1, the J gene TRBJ2-3; D may correspond to TRBD1 or TRBD2 (5 bases each). Germline loops: CDR1 DFQATT, CDR2 SNEGSKA (reference sequence). This CDR3 contains 15 residues. Between the trimmed V and J ends, which lost 1 base and 6 bases, there was a span of 17 bases. The CDR3 loop is CSARGQRPGTDTQYF. The CDR3 bases are TGCAGTGCTAGAGGACAGCGACCTGGGACGGATACGCAGTATTTT.

This clonotype was picked up a small number of times. V gene TRBV20-1 combines with J gene TRBJ2-7, with D possibly TRBD1 on 5 matching bases. There are 13 residues in the CDR3. Per germline, CDR1 DFQATT and CDR2 SNEGSKA (reference sequence). Trimming took 3 bases from V and 0 from J, leaving 9 bases between them. The CDR3 DNA reads as TGCAGTGCTAGTTCAGGGTTCTCCTACGAGCAGTACTTC. Protein product: CSASSGFSYEQYF.

The chain joins TRBV5-1 to TRBJ2-1; TRBD1 matches at 7 bases. The CDR3 sequence is 15 residues long. The germline V gene has CDR1 SGHRS and CDR2 YFSETQ. The V segment lost 3 bases and the J segment 4 bases; nucleotides outside the gene matches: 7. CDR3 region: CASSSSQGVYNEQFF. The CDR3 DNA is TGCGCCAGCAGCTCCTCGCAGGGGGTGTACAATGAGCAGTTCTTC.

This clonotype has ten or more counts. One junction end does not reproduce the germline sequence, and a read error may be involved. The genes are TRBV5-6 and TRBJ1-1; 7 bases map to TRBD1. In germline, CDR1 is SGHDT, CDR2 YYEEEE. CDR3 length: 15 residues. The CDR3, as DNA: TGTGCGAGCAGGGGGAAACTGGGGAGGAACACTGAAGCTTTCTTT. It encodes CASRGKLGRNTEAFF.

This clonotype was seen at least ten times. The gene calls are TRBV19 and TRBJ2-5, with TRBD1 identical over 8 bases. J lost 1 base, V lost 5 bases, and 6 bases had no gene match. The CDR3 runs 15 residues. Germline V gives CDR1 LNHDA, CDR2 SQIVND (reference sequence). The CDR3 region is CASSPRDRIQETQYF. The CDR3 DNA reads TGTGCCAGTAGTCCCCGGGACAGGATCCAAGAGACCCAGTACTTC.